This T cell receptor (beta chain) was identified during a study of beta chain features in type 1 diabetes. This clone was seen repeatedly, ten times or more. The CDR3 is 14 amino acids. V was clipped by 3 bases and J by 2 bases, with 8 bases between them. CDR1 and CDR2 from the germline V gene are KGHSH and LQKENI. TCRB transcripts that were expressed got sequenced, as all of the isolated RNA had been reverse transcribed. This table comes from immunoSEQ multiplex PCR, and its TCRdb copy is limited to in-frame clones, with some not included. The data show 150,000 or so clones, 9.2% seen once. The sequencing sample was made of central memory CD4+ T cells from blood. V and J are TRBV18 and TRBJ1-5; tentatively, D is TRBD1 (5 bases). The clonotype comes from a man between 18 and 29 years old in good health. CDR3 residues: CASSPQGGNQPQHF. The CDR3 nucleotides are TGTGCCAGCTCACCCCAGGGTGGCAATCAGCCCCAGCATTTT. Supplemented by reference TRBV18 and TRBJ1-5, the full variable domain reads NAGVMQNPRHLVRRRGQEARLRCSPMKGHSHVYWYRQLPEEGLKFMVYLQKENIIDESGMPKERFSAEFPKEGPSILRIQQVVRGDSAAYFCASSPQGGNQPQHFGDGTRLSIL.